This TCR beta chain was recorded in a study of T cells after yellow fever vaccination. The 5'RACE template-switching step produced TCR cDNA and added a universal primer site and UMIs. MiXCR, applied by TCRdb to the 5' RACE reads, yields one record per CDR3 protein. This table has nearly 550,000 distinct CDR3 sequences, over 15% appearing once. Trimming removed 0 bases from V and 5 bases from J, with 6 bases in between. The CDR3 is 13 amino acids. J is TRBJ2-3 and V is TRBV12-3 or TRBV12-4; no definite D call. The sample in question was PBMCs, obtained 15 days after the yellow fever booster vaccination. This clonotype was sampled from a man aged 25-45 years who received the YFV17D yellow fever vaccine. CDR3 loop: CASSLARQDTQYF. The CDR3 coding sequence is TGTGCCAGCAGTTTAGCGCGGCAAGATACGCAGTATTTT.